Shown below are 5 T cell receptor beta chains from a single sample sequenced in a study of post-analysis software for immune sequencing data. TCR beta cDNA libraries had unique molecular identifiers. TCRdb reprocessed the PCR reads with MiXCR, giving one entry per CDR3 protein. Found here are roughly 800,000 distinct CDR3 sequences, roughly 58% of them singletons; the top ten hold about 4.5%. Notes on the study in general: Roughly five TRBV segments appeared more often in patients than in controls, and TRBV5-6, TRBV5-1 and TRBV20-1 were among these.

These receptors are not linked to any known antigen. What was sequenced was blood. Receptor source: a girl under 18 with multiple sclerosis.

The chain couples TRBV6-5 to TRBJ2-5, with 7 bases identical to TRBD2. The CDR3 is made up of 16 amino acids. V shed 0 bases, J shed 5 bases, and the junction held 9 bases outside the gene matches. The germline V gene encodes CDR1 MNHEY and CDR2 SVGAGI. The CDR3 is CASSYSLLAVTETQYF. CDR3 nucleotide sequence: TGTGCCAGCAGTTACTCGCTCCTAGCGGTAACTGAGACCCAGTACTTC.

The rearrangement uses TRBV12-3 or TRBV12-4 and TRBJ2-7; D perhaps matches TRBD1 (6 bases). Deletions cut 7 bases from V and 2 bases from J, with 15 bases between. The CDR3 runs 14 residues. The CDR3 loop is CASTRGKRTYEQYF. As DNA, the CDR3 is TGTGCCAGCACCAGGGGCAAGAGGACCTACGAGCAGTACTTC.

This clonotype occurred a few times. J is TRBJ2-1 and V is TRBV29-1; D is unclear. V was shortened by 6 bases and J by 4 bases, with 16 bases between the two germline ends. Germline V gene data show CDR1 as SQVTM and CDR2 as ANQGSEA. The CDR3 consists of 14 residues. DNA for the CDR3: TGCAGCGTCCGGCCGCCGGACCTATACAATGAGCAGTTCTTC. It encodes CSVRPPDLYNEQFF.

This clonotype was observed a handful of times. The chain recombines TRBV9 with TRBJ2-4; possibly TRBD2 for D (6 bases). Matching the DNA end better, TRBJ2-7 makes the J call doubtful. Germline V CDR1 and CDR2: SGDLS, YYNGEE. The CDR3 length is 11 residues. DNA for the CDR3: TGTGCCAGCAGCGCTAGCGACGAGCAGTACTTC. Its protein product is CASSASDEQYF.

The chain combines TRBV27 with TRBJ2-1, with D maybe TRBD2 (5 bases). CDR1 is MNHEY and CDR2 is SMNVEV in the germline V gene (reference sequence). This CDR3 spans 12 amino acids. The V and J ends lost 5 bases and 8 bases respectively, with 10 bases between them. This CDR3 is CASSHTRDEQFF. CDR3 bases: TGTGCCAGCAGTCATACGCGGGATGAGCAGTTCTTC.